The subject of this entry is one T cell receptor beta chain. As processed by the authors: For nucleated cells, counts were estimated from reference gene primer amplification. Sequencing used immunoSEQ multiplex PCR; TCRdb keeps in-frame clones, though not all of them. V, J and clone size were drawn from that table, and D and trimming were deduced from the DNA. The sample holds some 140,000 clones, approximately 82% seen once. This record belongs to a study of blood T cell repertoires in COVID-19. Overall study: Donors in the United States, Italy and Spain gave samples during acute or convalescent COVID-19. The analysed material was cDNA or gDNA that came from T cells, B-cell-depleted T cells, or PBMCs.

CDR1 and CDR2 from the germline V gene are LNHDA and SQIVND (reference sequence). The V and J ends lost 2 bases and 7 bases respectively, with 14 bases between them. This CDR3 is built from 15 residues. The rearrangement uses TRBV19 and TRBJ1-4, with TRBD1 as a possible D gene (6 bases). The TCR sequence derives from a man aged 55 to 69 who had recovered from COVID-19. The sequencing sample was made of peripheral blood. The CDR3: CASSIPTGSVEKLFF. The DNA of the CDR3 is TGTGCCAGTAGTATACCTACAGGGTCCGTTGAAAAACTGTTTTTT.